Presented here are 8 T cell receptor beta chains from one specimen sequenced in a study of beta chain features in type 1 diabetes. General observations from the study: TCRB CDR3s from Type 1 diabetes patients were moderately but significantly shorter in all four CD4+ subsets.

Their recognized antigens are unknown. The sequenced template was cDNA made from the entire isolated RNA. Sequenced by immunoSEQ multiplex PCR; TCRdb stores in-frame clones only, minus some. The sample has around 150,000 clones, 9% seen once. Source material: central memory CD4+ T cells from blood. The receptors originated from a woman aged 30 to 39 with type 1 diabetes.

CDR3 residues: CASSSAGVGEKLFF. DNA for the CDR3: TGTGCCAGCAGCTCGGCCGGGGTGGGAGAAAAACTGTTTTTT. This rearrangement joins TRBV7-3 to TRBJ1-4, with no clear D. Trimming stripped 4 bases from V and 8 bases from J, with 14 bases between. This CDR3 has 14 amino acids. Germline-derived CDR1 and CDR2 are SGHTA and FQGTGA.

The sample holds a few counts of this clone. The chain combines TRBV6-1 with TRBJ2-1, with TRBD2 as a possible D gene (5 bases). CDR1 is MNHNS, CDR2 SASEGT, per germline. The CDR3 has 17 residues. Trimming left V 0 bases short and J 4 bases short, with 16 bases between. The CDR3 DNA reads TGTGCCAGCAGTGAAGCGAGACTAACGATGGGGTACAATGAGCAGTTCTTC. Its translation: CASSEARLTMGYNEQFF.

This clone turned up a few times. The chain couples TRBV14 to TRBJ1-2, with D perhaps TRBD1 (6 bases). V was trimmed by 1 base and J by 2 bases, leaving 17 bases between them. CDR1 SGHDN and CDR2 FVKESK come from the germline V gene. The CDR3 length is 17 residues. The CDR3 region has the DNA TGTGCCAGCAGCCAAGGAGTAGGGGGAAAATCGAACTATGGCTACACCTTC. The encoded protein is CASSQGVGGKSNYGYTF.

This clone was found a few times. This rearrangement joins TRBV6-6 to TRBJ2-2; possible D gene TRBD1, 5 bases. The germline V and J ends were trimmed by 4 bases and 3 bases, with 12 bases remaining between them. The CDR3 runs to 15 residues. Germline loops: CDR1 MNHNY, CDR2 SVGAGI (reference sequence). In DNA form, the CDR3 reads TGTGCCAGCAGTTTCCAGGGTATCGACACCGGGGAGCTGTTTTTT. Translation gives CASSFQGIDTGELFF.

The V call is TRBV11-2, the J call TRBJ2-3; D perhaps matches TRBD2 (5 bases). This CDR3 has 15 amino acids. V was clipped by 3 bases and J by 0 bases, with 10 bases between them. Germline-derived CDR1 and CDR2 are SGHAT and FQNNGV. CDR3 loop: CASSFPGLSTDTQYF. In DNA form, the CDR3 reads TGTGCCAGCAGCTTCCCGGGATTGAGCACAGATACGCAGTATTTT.

The CDR3 DNA follows: TGTGCCAGTAGTATCTGGGGCACCCCGAGGTCTGAAGCTTTCTTT. Its protein product is CASSIWGTPRSEAFF. The gene calls are TRBV19 and TRBJ1-1, with D perhaps TRBD1 (5 bases). Trimming stripped 3 bases from V and 6 bases from J, with 17 bases between. CDR1 is LNHDA and CDR2 is SQIVND in the germline V gene (reference sequence). CDR3 size: 15 residues.

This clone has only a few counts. DNA of the CDR3: TGTGCCAGCAGTCAAAGACAGGGCAACGGCTACACCTTC. Translated: CASSQRQGNGYTF. V gene TRBV2 combines with J gene TRBJ1-2; TRBD1 aligns across 7 bases. This CDR3 region has 13 residues. Germline values: CDR1 SNHLY, CDR2 FYNNEI. Germline trimming cut 5 bases from V and 8 bases from J; bases unmatched to any gene: 8.

The CDR3 is CASSEDNNQPQHF. In DNA, the CDR3 is TGTGCCAGCAGTGAGGACAACAATCAGCCCCAGCATTTT. This chain links TRBV28 with TRBJ1-5, with D maybe TRBD1 (5 bases). This CDR3 is 13 amino acids long. Between the trimmed V and J ends, which lost 5 bases and 3 bases, there was a span of 8 bases. CDR1 MDHEN and CDR2 SYDVKM come from the germline V gene.